Sequencing of this T cell receptor (beta chain) was carried out in a study of T-cell reconstitution after alpha-beta-depleted transplantation in children. The germline gives CDR1 MGHRA, CDR2 YSYEKL. Trimming took off 4 bases at V and 0 bases at J, with 16 bases between the two ends. The length of the CDR3 is 18 residues. Researchers prepared the TCRbeta library using unique molecular identifiers, the study reports. TCRdb passed the PCR reads through MiXCR, listing each CDR3 protein once. The table records some 550,000 distinct CDR3 sequences, around 18% of them present only once. Sequencing was performed on PBMCs from the stem cell graft donor, taken from the stem cell graft. V is TRBV4-1 and J is TRBJ2-6; D might be TRBD1 or TRBD2, each matching 5 bases. This TCR derives from a human donor who donated a stem cell graft to a child with acute lymphoblastic leukemia. DNA of the CDR3: TGCGCCAGCAGCCGTCCCGGGACGAGGAGCTCTGGGGCCAACGTCCTGACTTTC. It is translated as CASSRPGTRSSGANVLTF.